This TCR beta chain was sequenced during a study of blood T cells in healthy people across ages. Study findings and constraints: Across the age range, TCR beta diversity per million T cells fell in a roughly linear way.

Primers used in a second PCR of about 6 to 11 cycles were a sample-barcoded 5' primer and a J-beta primer mix. TCRdb passed the 5' RACE reads through MiXCR, listing each CDR3 protein once. The data hold hundreds of thousands of distinct CDR3 sequences, with 20% to 25% observed a single time. Unmatched junction bases numbered 7, after V lost 8 bases and J lost 5 bases. This CDR3 spans 14 amino acids. The V gene's germline CDR1 is MDHEN and CDR2 SYDVKM. As for this clonotype: Its target is not known.

The chain is built from TRBV28 and TRBJ1-2, with 11 nucleotides matching TRBD1. This clonotype was sampled from a man aged 65 to 79 in good health. The sequenced sample was blood. The CDR3 nucleotides are TGTGCCAGCGGCGGGGACAGGGGGTCTTATGGCTACACCTTC. Its protein product is CASGGDRGSYGYTF.